This T cell receptor (beta chain) appears in the sequencing data of a study of T cell repertoires in cytomegalovirus infection. Using its own MiXCR run on the reads, TCRdb lists one record per CDR3 protein. The data show almost 500,000 distinct CDR3 sequences, with approximately 10% seen just once and about a tenth held by the top ten. This CDR3 has 17 residues. Trimming took 0 bases from V and 5 from J, leaving 14 bases between them. In its sample, this clonotype was seen many times. The receptor was isolated from a human donor in good health (CMV status not recorded). Some clones in this sample may be carry-over from other donors' samples. The chain couples TRBV6-7 to TRBJ1-6, with a possible D match to TRBD1 (5 bases). TRBV6-7 is designated an ORF whose function remains uncertain. The material sequenced was PBMCs. The CDR3 sequence: CASSYSGSRGDNSPLHF. In nucleotides, the CDR3 is TGTGCCAGCAGTTACTCGGGTTCCCGGGGGGATAATTCACCCCTCCACTTT.